The clone carrying this T cell receptor (beta chain) was observed a single time. This sample is drawn from a study of technical replicates of blood from several donors. Per the germline V gene, CDR1 is LNHDA and CDR2 is SQIVND (reference sequence). The length of the CDR3 is 16 residues. V was clipped by 8 bases and J by 0 bases, with 19 bases between them. TCRdb's copy holds only in-frame clones and misses some; the assay was immunoSEQ multiplex PCR. The sample includes under 85,000 clones, around 93% of them seen just once. The genes are TRBV19 and TRBJ1-1; D not certain. Sequencing used T cells isolated from PBMCs. This TCR came from a human donor in good health. The CDR3 protein is CASHTLGVRVNTEAFF. In DNA form, the CDR3 reads TGTGCCAGTCATACTTTAGGTGTTCGGGTGAACACTGAAGCTTTCTTT.